The clone carrying this T cell receptor (beta chain) was picked up a small number of times. Its target is not known. This entry is derived from a study of OX40 agonist ivuxolimab in advanced cancers. The CDR3 extends over 15 amino acids. V was trimmed by 2 bases and J by 0 bases, leaving 11 bases between them. Germline V gene lookup returns CDR1 LNHDA and CDR2 SQIVND (reference sequence). Broader study findings: Among expanded peripheral T cells, antigen specificity went undetermined. Low normalized T-cell clonal expansion was additionally recorded for some nonresponders. Mean expanded clone counts were higher in CD8+ than CD4+ T cells.

Produced via immunoSEQ multiplex PCR; TCRdb's table is partial and in-frame only. The sample records around 46,000 clones, 84% being singletons. This TCR came from an adult with an advanced solid tumor such as melanoma, head and neck, liver or kidney cancer. The chain couples TRBV19 to TRBJ2-7, with D perhaps being TRBD1 or TRBD2 (6 bases each). Sequenced material: CD4+ or CD8+ T cells sorted from blood, taken in a trial of the OX40 agonist ivuxolimab. The CDR3 sequence is CASSIFGGRSYEQYF. In DNA, the CDR3 is TGTGCCAGTAGTATATTCGGGGGCCGCTCCTACGAGCAGTACTTC.